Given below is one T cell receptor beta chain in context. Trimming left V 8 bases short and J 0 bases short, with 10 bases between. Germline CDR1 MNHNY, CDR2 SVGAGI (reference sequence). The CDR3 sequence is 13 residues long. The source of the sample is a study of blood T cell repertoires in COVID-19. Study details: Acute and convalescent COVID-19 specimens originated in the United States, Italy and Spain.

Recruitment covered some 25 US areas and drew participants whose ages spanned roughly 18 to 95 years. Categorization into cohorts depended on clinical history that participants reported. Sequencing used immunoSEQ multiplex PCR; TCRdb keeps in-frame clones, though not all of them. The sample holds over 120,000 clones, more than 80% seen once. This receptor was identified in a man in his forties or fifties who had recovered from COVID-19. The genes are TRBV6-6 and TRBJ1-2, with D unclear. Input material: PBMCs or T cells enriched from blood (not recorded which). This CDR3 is CASGGGSNYGYTF. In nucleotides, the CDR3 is TGTGCCAGCGGAGGCGGGTCTAACTATGGCTACACCTTC.